A selection of T cell receptor beta chains follows, all from one sample in a study of CD8+ T cells in alopecia areata. Profiling relied on immunoSEQ multiplex PCR, and the TCRdb table lists in-frame clones only, not all of them. Found here are approximately 98,000 clones, 59% of them singletons; the top ten hold 20% to 25%. The material sequenced was CD8+ T cells sorted from blood. All receptors come from a human donor in good health. CDR3s include the opening cysteine and the closing phenylalanine or tryptophan. Each record gives: V gene, D gene, J gene, CDR3 protein. D genes are given only for firm matches.

>TRBV7-7|-|TRBJ1-5
CASSLGIRGSNQPQHF
>TRBV19|-|TRBJ1-1
CASSMAGTEAFF
>TRBV5-6|-|TRBJ2-1
CASSFYSPGRRQFF
>TRBV7-9|-|TRBJ1-2
CASSPSHTAGYGYTF
>TRBV29-1|-|TRBJ1-2
CSVEGPWPGTF
>TRBV6-5|-|TRBJ2-5
CASSYSTGRETQYF
>TRBV13|-|TRBJ2-2
CASSLLGGELFF
>TRBV20-1|-|TRBJ2-7
CSAGYEQYF
>TRBV7-9|-|TRBJ2-7
CASSTSVTSLTDGSEQYF
>TRBV7-9|-|TRBJ1-1
CASGQKNTEAFF
>TRBV10-3|-|TRBJ1-1
CAISEGGNTEAFF
>TRBV5-6|-|TRBJ2-7
CASSLVGTPYEQYF
>TRBV5-1|-|TRBJ1-1
CASSFYPRGTEAFF
>TRBV4-3|-|TRBJ1-2
CASSRNGAAPLGYTF
>TRBV7-2|TRBD1|TRBJ1-2
CASSSGWDSDQYTF
>TRBV7-9|-|TRBJ2-7
CASSLRVYEQYF
>TRBV4-1|-|TRBJ2-5
CASSQDGTQETQYF
>TRBV28|TRBD2|TRBJ2-1
CASTIAGGPDYNEQFF
>TRBV5-6|-|TRBJ2-7
CASSLGASYEQYF
>TRBV7-9|TRBD2|TRBJ2-3
CASSPSGGGPTDTQYF
>TRBV4-1|-|TRBJ1-2
CASSQVEGNYGYTF
>TRBV4-3|-|TRBJ1-5
CASSQDLAGNNQPQHF
>TRBV27|-|TRBJ2-7
CASSALRWGVAYEQYF
>TRBV5-1|-|TRBJ1-1
CASSATTGFTEAFF
>TRBV16|-|TRBJ2-7
CASSPHVSYEQYF
>TRBV25-1|-|TRBJ1-2
CASSEMVGNYGYTF
>TRBV5-4|-|TRBJ2-3
CASSSLERGGTDTQYF
>TRBV6-5|-|TRBJ1-2
CASSYWPHRGYTF
>TRBV11-1|TRBD2|TRBJ2-1
CASRPTSGANNEQFF
>TRBV25-1|-|TRBJ1-1
CASRGSGWTEAFF
>TRBV29-1|-|TRBJ1-2
CSVGGYYGYTF
>TRBV5-1|-|TRBJ2-1
CASSLEQGNNEQFF
>TRBV27|-|TRBJ1-6
CASSLSGRSPLHF
>TRBV6-1|-|TRBJ1-3
CASSEASGSGNTIYF
>TRBV6-6|-|TRBJ1-2
CASSSDSYGYTF
>TRBV13|-|TRBJ1-2
CASTSGGVSEGYGYTF
>TRBV27|TRBD1|TRBJ1-1
CASSLTGAPTEAFF
>TRBV15|-|TRBJ1-2
CATSRDKGDGYTF
>TRBV7-9|-|TRBJ1-6
CASSYAGLRSPLHF
>TRBV27|TRBD2|TRBJ2-7
CASSFEASGRSYEQYF
>TRBV27|TRBD2|TRBJ2-3
CASSLSVGLAGLWDTQYF
>TRBV11-2|-|TRBJ2-1
CASSLETWQFF
>TRBV7-9|TRBD1|TRBJ1-1
CASSPSDRGRRNTEAFF
>TRBV7-9|TRBD1|TRBJ2-7
CASSPKDRSGYEQYF
>TRBV10-3|TRBD1|TRBJ1-2
CAISESSAGGSGYTF
>TRBV7-8|-|TRBJ2-7
CASSLGVTYEQYF